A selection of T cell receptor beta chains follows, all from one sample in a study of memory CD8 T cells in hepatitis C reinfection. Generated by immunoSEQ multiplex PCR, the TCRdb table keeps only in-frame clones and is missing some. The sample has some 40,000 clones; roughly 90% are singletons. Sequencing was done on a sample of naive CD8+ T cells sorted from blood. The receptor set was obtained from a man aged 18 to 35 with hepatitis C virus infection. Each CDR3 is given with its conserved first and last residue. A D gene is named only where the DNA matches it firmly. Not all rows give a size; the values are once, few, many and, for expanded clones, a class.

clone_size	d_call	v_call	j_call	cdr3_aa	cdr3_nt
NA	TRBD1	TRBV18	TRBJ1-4	CASSFSGTAATNEKLFF	TGTGCCAGCTCCTTTTCCGGGACAGCTGCAACTAATGAAAAACTGTTTTTT
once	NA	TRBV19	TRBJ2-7	CASSPNSYEQYF	TGTGCCAGTAGTCCAAATTCCTACGAGCAGTACTTC
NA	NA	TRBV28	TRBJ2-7	CASSRRGEQYF	TGTGCCAGCAGCCGACGGGGCGAGCAGTACTTC
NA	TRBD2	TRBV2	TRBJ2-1	CASSEGPTSVNEQFF	TGTGCCAGCAGTGAGGGGCCGACTAGCGTCAATGAGCAGTTCTTC
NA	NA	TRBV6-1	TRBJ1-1	CASSKRGGEGTEAFF	TGTGCCAGCAGTAAAAGAGGAGGGGAGGGCACTGAAGCTTTCTTT
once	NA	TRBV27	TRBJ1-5	CASSFGGSNQPQHF	TGTGCCAGCAGTTTCGGAGGGAGCAATCAGCCCCAGCATTTT
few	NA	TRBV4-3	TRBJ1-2	CASSQGRWENYGYTF	TGCGCCAGCAGCCAAGGCAGGTGGGAGAACTATGGCTACACCTTC
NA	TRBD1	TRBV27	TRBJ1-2	CASSYQQQGVEGYTF	TGTGCCAGCAGTTACCAACAACAGGGGGTTGAGGGCTACACCTTC
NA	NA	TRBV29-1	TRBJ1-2	CSVVRVNGYTF	TGCAGCGTTGTGAGGGTAAATGGCTACACCTTC
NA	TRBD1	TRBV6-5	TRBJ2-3	CASSYGGGTGSESQYF	TGTGCCAGCAGTTACGGAGGTGGGACAGGGTCTGAGTCGCAGTATTTT
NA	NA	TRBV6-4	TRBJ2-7	CASSDTLGQSYEQYF	TGTGCCAGCAGTGATACCCTTGGACAAAGTTACGAGCAGTACTTC
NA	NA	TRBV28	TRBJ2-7	CAVRQGGSYEQYF	TGTGCCGTGCGGCAGGGTGGATCCTACGAGCAGTACTTC
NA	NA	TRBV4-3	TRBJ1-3	CASSQDSTATSSGNTIYF	TGCGCCAGCAGCCAAGATTCAACAGCAACTTCCTCTGGAAACACCATATATTTT
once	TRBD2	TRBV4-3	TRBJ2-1	CASSQHSGTYNEQFF	TGCGCCAGCAGCCAACACAGCGGGACCTACAATGAGCAGTTCTTC
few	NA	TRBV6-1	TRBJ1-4	CGSKWGDNEKLFF	TGTGGCAGCAAGTGGGGGGACAATGAAAAACTGTTTTTT
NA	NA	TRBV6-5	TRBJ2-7	CASFFYEQYF	TGTGCCAGCTTCTTCTACGAGCAGTACTTC
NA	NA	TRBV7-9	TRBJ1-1	CASNPSENTEAFF	TGTGCCAGCAACCCCAGCGAGAACACTGAAGCTTTCTTT
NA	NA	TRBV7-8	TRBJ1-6	CASSLDRTAESSYNSPLHF	TGTGCCAGCAGCTTAGACCGGACAGCCGAAAGCTCCTATAATTCACCCCTCCACTTT
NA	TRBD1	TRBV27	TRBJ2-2	CASSLLGTGGTGELFF	TGTGCCAGCAGTTTATTAGGGACAGGGGGGACCGGGGAGCTGTTTTTT
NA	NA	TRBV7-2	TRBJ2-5	CASSHPGYQETQYF	TGTGCCAGCAGTCACCCCGGGTACCAAGAGACCCAGTACTTC
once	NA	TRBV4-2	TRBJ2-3	CASSQVQISTDTQYF	TGTGCCAGCAGCCAAGTACAGATAAGCACAGATACGCAGTATTTT
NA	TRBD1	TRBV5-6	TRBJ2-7	CASSLGPGQGYYEQYF	TGTGCCAGCAGCCTGGGGCCGGGACAGGGGTACTACGAGCAGTACTTC
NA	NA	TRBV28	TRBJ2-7	CATVLTTGSYEQYF	TGTGCCACCGTCTTAACGACAGGCTCCTACGAGCAGTACTTC
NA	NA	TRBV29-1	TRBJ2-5	CSGIGGGKTQYF	TGCAGCGGCATCGGCGGGGGCAAGACCCAGTACTTC
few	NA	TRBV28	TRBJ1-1	CASSLSQGPGTEAFF	TGTGCCAGCAGTTTAAGTCAGGGCCCGGGCACTGAAGCTTTCTTT
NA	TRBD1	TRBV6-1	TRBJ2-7	CASSDRDRLYEQYF	TGTGCCAGCAGTGATAGGGACAGGTTGTACGAGCAGTACTTC
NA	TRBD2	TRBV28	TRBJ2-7	CASGRGLGSYEQYF	TGTGCCAGCGGGAGGGGCCTGGGCTCCTACGAGCAGTACTTC
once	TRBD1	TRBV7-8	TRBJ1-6	CASSQPLGQGATANSPLHF	TGTGCCAGCAGCCAACCCCTCGGACAGGGGGCGACGGCTAATTCACCCCTCCACTTT
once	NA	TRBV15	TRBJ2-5	CATSTPPEETQYF	TGTGCCACCAGCACGCCCCCCGAGGAGACCCAGTACTTC
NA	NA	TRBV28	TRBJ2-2	CASSGRGAGELFF	TGTGCCAGCAGTGGGCGCGGGGCCGGGGAGCTGTTTTTT
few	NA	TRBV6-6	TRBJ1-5	CASSPLGTSNQPQHF	TGTGCCAGCAGTCCACTAGGTACTAGCAATCAGCCCCAGCATTTT
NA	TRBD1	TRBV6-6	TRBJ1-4	CASSRTGGRTNEKLFF	TGTGCCAGCAGTAGGACAGGGGGTAGGACTAATGAAAAACTGTTTTTT
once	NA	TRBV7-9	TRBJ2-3	CASSSDFTDTQYF	TGTGCCAGCAGCTCCGACTTCACAGATACGCAGTATTTT
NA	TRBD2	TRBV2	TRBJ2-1	CASSEGLAGGDEQFF	TGTGCCAGCAGTGAAGGGCTAGCGGGGGGCGATGAGCAGTTCTTC
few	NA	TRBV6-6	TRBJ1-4	CASSQGGEKLFF	TGTGCCAGCAGCCAGGGCGGCGAAAAACTGTTTTTT
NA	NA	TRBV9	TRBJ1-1	CASSVSTGQTEAFF	TGTGCCAGCAGCGTAAGCACAGGGCAAACTGAAGCTTTCTTT
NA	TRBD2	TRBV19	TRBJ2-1	CASSLAGGSYNEQFF	TGTGCCAGTAGTCTAGCGGGGGGTAGTTACAATGAGCAGTTCTTC
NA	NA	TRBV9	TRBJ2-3	CASSAAGNTDTQYF	TGTGCCAGCAGCGCAGCAGGGAACACAGATACGCAGTATTTT
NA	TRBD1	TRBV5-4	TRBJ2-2	CASSGGQDANTGELFF	TGTGCCAGCAGCGGCGGACAGGACGCTAACACCGGGGAGCTGTTTTTT
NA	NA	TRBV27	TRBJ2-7	CASMPRSGEQYF	TGTGCCAGCATGCCCAGAAGCGGCGAGCAGTACTTC
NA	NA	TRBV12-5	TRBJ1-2	CASGLVLGTPYGYTF	TGTGCTAGTGGTTTGGTACTCGGGACACCGTATGGCTACACCTTC
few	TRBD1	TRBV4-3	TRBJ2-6	CASSQEGPGQVNSGANVLTF	TGCGCCAGCAGCCAAGAAGGACCGGGACAGGTGAACTCTGGGGCCAACGTCCTGACTTTC
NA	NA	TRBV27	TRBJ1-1	CASGLPGKTEAFF	TGTGCCAGCGGTTTACCAGGCAAGACTGAAGCTTTCTTT
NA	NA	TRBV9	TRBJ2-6	CASSTGANVLTF	TGTGCCAGCAGTACTGGGGCCAACGTCCTGACTTTC
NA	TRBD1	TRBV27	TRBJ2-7	CASRLEGTGTYEQYF	TGTGCCAGCAGGTTGGAGGGGACAGGGACATACGAGCAGTACTTC
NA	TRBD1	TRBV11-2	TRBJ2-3	CASSAIGQGGFTDTQYF	TGTGCCAGCAGCGCGATAGGACAGGGGGGTTTCACAGATACGCAGTATTTT
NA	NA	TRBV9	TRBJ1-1	CASSVAGSGTGDTEAFF	TGTGCCAGCAGCGTAGCCGGATCCGGGACGGGGGACACTGAAGCTTTCTTT
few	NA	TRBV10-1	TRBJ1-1	CASSPGLPDTEAFF	TGCGCCAGCAGCCCGGGACTGCCTGACACTGAAGCTTTCTTT
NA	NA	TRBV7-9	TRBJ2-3	CASSLAPSGGIPSTDTQYF	TGTGCCAGCAGCTTAGCTCCGAGTGGGGGGATTCCTAGCACAGATACGCAGTATTTT
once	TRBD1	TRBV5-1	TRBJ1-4	CASSSGTGEVEKLFF	TGCGCCAGCAGCTCCGGGACAGGGGAGGTCGAAAAACTGTTTTTT
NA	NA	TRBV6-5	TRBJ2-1	CASSAGTYNEQFF	TGTGCCAGCAGTGCCGGGACATACAATGAGCAGTTCTTC
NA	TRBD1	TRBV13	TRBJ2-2	CASSPRDRVAGELFF	TGTGCCAGCAGCCCCCGGGACAGGGTTGCCGGGGAGCTGTTTTTT
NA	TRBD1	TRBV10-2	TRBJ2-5	CASRPPRDRQETQYF	TGCGCCAGCAGACCCCCCCGGGACAGACAAGAGACCCAGTACTTC